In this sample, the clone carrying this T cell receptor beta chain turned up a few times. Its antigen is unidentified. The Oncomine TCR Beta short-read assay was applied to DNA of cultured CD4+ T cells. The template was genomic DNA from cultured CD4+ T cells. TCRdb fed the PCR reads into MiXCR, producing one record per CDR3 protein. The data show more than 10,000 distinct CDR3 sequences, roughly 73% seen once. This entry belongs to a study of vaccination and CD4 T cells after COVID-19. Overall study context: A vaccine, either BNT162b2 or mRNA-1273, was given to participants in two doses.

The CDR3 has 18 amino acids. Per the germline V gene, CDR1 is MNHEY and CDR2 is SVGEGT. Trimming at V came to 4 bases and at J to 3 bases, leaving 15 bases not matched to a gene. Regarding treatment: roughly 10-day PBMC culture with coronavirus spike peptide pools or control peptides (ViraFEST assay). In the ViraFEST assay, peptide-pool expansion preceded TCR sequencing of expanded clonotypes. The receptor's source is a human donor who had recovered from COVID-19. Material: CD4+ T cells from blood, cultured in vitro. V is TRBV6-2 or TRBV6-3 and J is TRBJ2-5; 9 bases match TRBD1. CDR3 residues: CASSSARAAQGAEETQYF. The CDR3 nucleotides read TGTGCCAGCAGTTCCGCCCGAGCTGCACAGGGGGCGGAAGAGACCCAGTACTTC.